Sequencing of this TCR beta chain was carried out in a study of blood T cell repertoires in COVID-19. Study background: The cDNA or gDNA used as material had been derived from T cells, B-cell-depleted T cells, or PBMCs.

The germline CDR1 and CDR2 sequences are SGHKS and YYEKEE (reference sequence). The CDR3 loop spans 16 amino acids. The germline V and J ends were trimmed by 3 bases and 6 bases, with 19 bases remaining between them. Data came from immunoSEQ multiplex PCR; TCRdb stores just in-frame clones and leaves some out. The sample records around 180,000 clones, about 88% being singletons. Source material: peripheral blood. This receptor was obtained from a woman in her 30s with active or convalescent COVID-19. The rearrangement uses TRBV5-5 and TRBJ1-5; D might be TRBD1 (6 bases). The DNA for the CDR3 is TGTGCCAGCAGCTCCCATTACAGGGCTGAGGCTCAGCCCCAGCATTTT. This translates into CASSSHYRAEAQPQHF.